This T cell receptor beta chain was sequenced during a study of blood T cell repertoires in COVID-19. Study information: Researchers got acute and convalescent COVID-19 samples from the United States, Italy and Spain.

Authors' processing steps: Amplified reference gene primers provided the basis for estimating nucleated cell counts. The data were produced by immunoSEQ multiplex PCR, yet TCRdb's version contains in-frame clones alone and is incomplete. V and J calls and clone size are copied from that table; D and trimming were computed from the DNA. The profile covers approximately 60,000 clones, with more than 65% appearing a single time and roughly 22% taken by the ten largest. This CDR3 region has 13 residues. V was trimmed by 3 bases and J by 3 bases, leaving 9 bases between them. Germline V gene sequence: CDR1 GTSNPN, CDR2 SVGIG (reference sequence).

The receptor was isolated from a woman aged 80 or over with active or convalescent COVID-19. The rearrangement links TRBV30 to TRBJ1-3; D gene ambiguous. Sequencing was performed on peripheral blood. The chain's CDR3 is CAWSVSFGNTIYF. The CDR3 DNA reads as TGTGCCTGGAGCGTCTCCTTTGGAAACACCATATATTTT.